This T cell receptor (beta chain) was observed in a study of technical replicates of blood from several donors. The V gene's germline CDR1 is MNHEY and CDR2 SVGAGI. V was clipped by 4 bases and J by 7 bases, with 13 bases between them. The CDR3 consists of 13 residues. Assay used: immunoSEQ multiplex PCR; TCRdb lists only in-frame clones, some missing. The table lists about 89,000 clones, just under 95% of them singletons. V is TRBV6-5 and J is TRBJ1-2, with D perhaps TRBD1 (6 bases). This receptor was obtained from a human donor in good health. Sequences were obtained from T cells isolated from PBMCs. The CDR3, as DNA: TGTGCCAGCAGTTCCCACCAGGACAGTGGCTACACCTTC. Encoded protein: CASSSHQDSGYTF.